Listed here are 10 T cell receptor beta chains from one sample, sequenced in a study of blood T cells in healthy people across ages. Primers used in a second PCR of roughly 6 to 11 cycles were a sample-barcoded 5' primer and a J-beta primer mix. TCRdb redid the calling of the 5' RACE reads with MiXCR, one entry per CDR3 protein. This table has 1.5 million to 2 million distinct CDR3 sequences, 28% appearing once. The source material was blood. All receptors derive from a woman aged 25-40 years in good health.

This clonotype came up a few times. One end of the junction fails to match germline, which may point to a read error. J is TRBJ2-7 and V is TRBV4-1; TRBD1 matches at 7 bases. The germline CDR1 and CDR2 sequences are MGHRA and YSYEKL. This CDR3 comprises 13 residues. The chain's CDR3 is CASSLDRAYVQYF. CDR3 bases: TGCGCCAGCAGCCTTGACAGGGCCTACGTGCAGTACTTC.

The chain recombines TRBV5-1 with TRBJ2-2; no reliable D call. The CDR3 is 15 amino acids. Trimming removed 4 bases at V and 0 bases at J, with 10 bases between. Germline V lookup: CDR1 SGHRS, CDR2 YFSETQ. CDR3 nucleotide sequence: TGCGCCAGCAGCACCGACCGACCGAACACCGGGGAGCTGTTTTTT. Residues: CASSTDRPNTGELFF.

This clonotype was found a few times. The chain has TRBV11-2 and TRBJ1-4; 8 nucleotides line up with TRBD1. V trimming: 5 bases; J trimming: 10 bases; junction bases outside the gene matches: 12. Germline CDR1 SGHAT, CDR2 FQNNGV. This CDR3 is built from 15 residues. CDR3 residues: CASSTGQGVRGKLFF. The CDR3 DNA sequence: TGTGCCAGCAGCACAGGACAGGGAGTCCGTGGAAAACTGTTTTTT.

This CDR3 reads CASSFEGPRDTQYF. CDR3 in DNA: TGTGCCAGCAGCTTTGAGGGCCCCCGTGATACGCAGTATTTT. The rearrangement uses TRBV7-2 and TRBJ2-3; D might be TRBD2 (5 bases). In germline, CDR1 is SGHTA, CDR2 FQGNSA. The germline V and J ends were trimmed by 3 bases and 6 bases, with 13 bases remaining between them. This CDR3 is built from 14 residues.

At least ten counts were recorded for this clonotype. V and J are TRBV6-2 or TRBV6-3 and TRBJ2-7; D possibly corresponds to TRBD1 (5 bases). The CDR3 length is 13 residues. Trimming removed 2 bases at V and 3 bases at J, with 8 bases between. CDR1 and CDR2 (germline): MNHEY, SVGEGT. The CDR3 DNA reads TGTGCCAGCAGTTACGGGGCAGGCTACGAGCAGTACTTC. As protein: CASSYGAGYEQYF.

This clonotype was recorded at least ten times. V is TRBV6-1 and J is TRBJ2-3; maybe TRBD2 (6 bases). V lost 9 bases and J lost 11, with 24 bases in between. This CDR3 has 14 residues. Germline-derived CDR1 and CDR2 are MNHNS and SASEGT. The CDR3 sequence is CASGGTMGSVWQYF. CDR3 DNA: TGTGCCAGTGGAGGGACGATGGGGTCGGTTTGGCAGTATTTT.

The table lists this clonotype with a few counts. One end of the junction varies from germline; a read error may be responsible. The chain recombines TRBV6-1 with TRBJ2-3, with TRBD2 matching 11 bases. Germline V gene sequence: CDR1 MNHNS, CDR2 SASEGT. This CDR3 is built from 17 residues. In DNA form, the CDR3 reads TGTGTCAGCAGGATAGCGGGAGGGCCGCATCGGACAGATACGCAGTATTTT. As protein: CVSRIAGGPHRTDTQYF.

This rearrangement joins TRBV18 to TRBJ1-1, with D perhaps TRBD1 (6 bases). V shed 2 bases and J shed 6 bases, with 13 bases lying between them. Germline values: CDR1 KGHSH, CDR2 LQKENI. The CDR3 covers 14 residues. The CDR3 coding sequence is TGTGCCAGCTCACCATCGGGGGGGCCCGCTGAAGCTTTCTTT. It specifies CASSPSGGPAEAFF.

The chain joins TRBV15 to TRBJ1-1; D not certain. The CDR3 consists of 14 residues. Germline lookup yields CDR1 LNHNV and CDR2 YYDKDF (reference sequence). V gave up 1 base and J gave up 2 bases, with 8 bases separating them. The CDR3 loop reads CATSRGTLNTEAFF. The CDR3 nucleotides are TGTGCCACCAGCAGAGGGACGCTAAACACTGAAGCTTTCTTT.

The chain has TRBV12-3 or TRBV12-4 and TRBJ2-4; no clear D. The V gene lost 7 bases and the J gene lost 3 bases, with 13 bases spanning the gap. CDR3 length: 14 residues. The CDR3 DNA reads as TGTGCCAGCACCCTCGGGCAGATCAAAAACATTCAGTACTTC. Translating gives CASTLGQIKNIQYF.